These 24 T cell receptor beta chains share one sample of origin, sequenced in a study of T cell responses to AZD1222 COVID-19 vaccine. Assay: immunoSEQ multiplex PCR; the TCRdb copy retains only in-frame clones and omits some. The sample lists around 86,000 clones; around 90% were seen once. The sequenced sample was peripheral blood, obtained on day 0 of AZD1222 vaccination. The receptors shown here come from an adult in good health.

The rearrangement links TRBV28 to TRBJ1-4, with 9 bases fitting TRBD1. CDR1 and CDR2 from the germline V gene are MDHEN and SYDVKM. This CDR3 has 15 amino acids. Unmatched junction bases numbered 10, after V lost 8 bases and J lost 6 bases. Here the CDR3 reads CASQIGTGPYEKLFF. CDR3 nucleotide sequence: TGTGCCAGCCAAATTGGGACAGGGCCGTATGAAAAACTGTTTTTT. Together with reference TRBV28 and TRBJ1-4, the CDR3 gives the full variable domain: DVKVTQSSRYLVKRTGEKVFLECVQDMDHENMFWYRQDPGLGLRLIYFSYDVKMKEKGDIPEGYSVSREKKERFSLILESASTNQTSMYLCASQIGTGPYEKLFFGSGTQLSVL.

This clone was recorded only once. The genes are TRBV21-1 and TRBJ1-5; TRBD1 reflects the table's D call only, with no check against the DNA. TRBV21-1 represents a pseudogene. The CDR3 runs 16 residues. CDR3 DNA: TGTGCCAACAGCAGTGACAGGGGTGTATTCAATCAGCCCCAGCATTTT. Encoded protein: CANSSDRGVFNQPQHF.

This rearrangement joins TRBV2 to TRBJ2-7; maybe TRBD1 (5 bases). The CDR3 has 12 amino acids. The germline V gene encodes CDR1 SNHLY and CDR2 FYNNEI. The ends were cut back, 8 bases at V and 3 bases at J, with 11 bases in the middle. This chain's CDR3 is CASVQGGYEQYF. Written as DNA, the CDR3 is TGTGCCAGCGTCCAGGGCGGCTACGAGCAGTACTTC.

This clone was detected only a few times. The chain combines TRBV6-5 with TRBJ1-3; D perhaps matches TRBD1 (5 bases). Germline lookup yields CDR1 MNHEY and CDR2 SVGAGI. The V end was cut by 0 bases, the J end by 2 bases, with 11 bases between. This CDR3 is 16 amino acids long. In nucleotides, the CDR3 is TGTGCCAGCAGTTACTCGAGATCAGGGACTGGAAACACCATATATTTT. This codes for CASSYSRSGTGNTIYF.

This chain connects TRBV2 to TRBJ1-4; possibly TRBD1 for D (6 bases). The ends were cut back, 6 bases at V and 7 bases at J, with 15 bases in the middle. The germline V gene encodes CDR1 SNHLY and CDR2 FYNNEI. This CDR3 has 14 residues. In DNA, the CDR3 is TGTGCCAGCAGGCCCAGGGGCCTTATTGAAAAACTGTTTTTT. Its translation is CASRPRGLIEKLFF.

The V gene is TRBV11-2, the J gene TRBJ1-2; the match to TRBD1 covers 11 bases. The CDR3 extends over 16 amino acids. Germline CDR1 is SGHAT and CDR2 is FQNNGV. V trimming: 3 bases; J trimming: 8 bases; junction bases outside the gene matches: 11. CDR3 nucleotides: TGTGCCAGCAGCTTCGAGCCCCGGGACAGGGGGGGAGGCTACACCTTC. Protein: CASSFEPRDRGGGYTF.

CDR3 amino acids: CASSLTLYEQFF. CDR3 bases: TGTGCCAGCAGCCTTACGTTGTATGAGCAGTTCTTC. This sequence joins TRBV6-2 or TRBV6-3 and TRBJ2-1; D is uncertain. This CDR3 has 12 amino acids. Germline values: CDR1 MNHEY, CDR2 SVGEGT. Trimming pared 6 bases from V and 8 bases from J, leaving 11 bases between.

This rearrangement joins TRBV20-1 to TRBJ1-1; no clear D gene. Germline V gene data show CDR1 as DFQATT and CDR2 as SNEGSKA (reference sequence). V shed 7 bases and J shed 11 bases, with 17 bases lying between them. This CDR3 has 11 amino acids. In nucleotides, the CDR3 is TGCAGTGAGTTTAGGGCAGAACGGGCTTTCTTT. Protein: CSEFRAERAFF.

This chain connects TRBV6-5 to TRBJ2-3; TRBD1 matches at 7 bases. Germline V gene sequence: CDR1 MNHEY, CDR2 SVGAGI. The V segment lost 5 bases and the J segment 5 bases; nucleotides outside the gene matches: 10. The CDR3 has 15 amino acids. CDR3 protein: CASSKGAQAGDTQYF. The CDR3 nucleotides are TGTGCCAGCAGTAAGGGGGCTCAGGCGGGAGATACGCAGTATTTT.

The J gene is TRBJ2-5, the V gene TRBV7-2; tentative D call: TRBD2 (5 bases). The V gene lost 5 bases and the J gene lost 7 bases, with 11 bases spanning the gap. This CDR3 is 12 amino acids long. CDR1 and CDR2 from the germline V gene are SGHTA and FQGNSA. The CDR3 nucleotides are TGTGCCAGCAGCACCGGGGTGGGGACCCAGTACTTC. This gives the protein CASSTGVGTQYF.

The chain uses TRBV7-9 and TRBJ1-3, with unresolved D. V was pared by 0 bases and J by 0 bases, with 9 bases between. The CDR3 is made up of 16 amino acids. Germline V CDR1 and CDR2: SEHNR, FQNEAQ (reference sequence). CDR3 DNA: TGTGCCAGCAGCTTAGCCCGAACGAGCTCTGGAAACACCATATATTTT. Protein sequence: CASSLARTSSGNTIYF.

The CDR3, as DNA: TGTGCCAGCAGCTCCGGTAACTACTATGGCTACACCTTC. Translation gives CASSSGNYYGYTF. The genes are TRBV7-2 and TRBJ1-2; no clear D. V was pared by 4 bases and J by 3 bases, with 9 bases between. This CDR3 contains 13 residues. Germline V gene sequence: CDR1 SGHTA, CDR2 FQGNSA.

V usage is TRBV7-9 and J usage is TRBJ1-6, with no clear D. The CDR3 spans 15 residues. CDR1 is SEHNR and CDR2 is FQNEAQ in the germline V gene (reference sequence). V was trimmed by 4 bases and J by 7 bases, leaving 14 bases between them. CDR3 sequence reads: CASSSTGVGNSPLHF. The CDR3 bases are TGTGCCAGCAGCTCGACTGGGGTCGGGAATTCACCCCTCCACTTT. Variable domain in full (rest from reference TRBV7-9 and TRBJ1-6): DTGVSQNPRHKITKRGQNVTFRCDPISEHNRLYWYRQTLGQGPEFLTYFQNEAQLEKSRLLSDRFSAERPKGSFSTLEIQRTEQGDSAMYLCASSSTGVGNSPLHFGNGTRLTVT.

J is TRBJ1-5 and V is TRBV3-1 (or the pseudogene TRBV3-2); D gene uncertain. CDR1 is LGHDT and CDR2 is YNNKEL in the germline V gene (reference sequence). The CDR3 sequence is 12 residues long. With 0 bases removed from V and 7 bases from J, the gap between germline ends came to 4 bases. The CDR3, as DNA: TGTGCCAGCAGCCAAGAGAGCCAGCCCCAGCATTTT. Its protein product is CASSQESQPQHF.

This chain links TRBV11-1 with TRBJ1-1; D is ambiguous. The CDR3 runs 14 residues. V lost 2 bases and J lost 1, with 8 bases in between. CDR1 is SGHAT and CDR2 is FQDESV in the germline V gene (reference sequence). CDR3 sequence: CASSLMLGNTEAFF. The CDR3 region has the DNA TGTGCCAGCAGCTTAATGCTCGGGAACACTGAAGCTTTCTTT.

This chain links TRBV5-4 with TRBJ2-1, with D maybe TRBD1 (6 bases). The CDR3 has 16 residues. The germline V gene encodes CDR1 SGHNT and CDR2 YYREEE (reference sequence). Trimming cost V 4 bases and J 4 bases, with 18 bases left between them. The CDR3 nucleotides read TGTGCCAGCAGCGTGGGGAGACAGGCAGGTTACAATGAGCAGTTCTTC. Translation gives CASSVGRQAGYNEQFF.

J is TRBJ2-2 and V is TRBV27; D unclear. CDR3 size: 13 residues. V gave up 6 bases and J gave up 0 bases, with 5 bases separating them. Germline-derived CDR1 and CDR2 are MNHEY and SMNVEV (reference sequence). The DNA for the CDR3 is TGTGCCAGCAGATTCACGAACACCGGGGAGCTGTTTTTT. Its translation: CASRFTNTGELFF.

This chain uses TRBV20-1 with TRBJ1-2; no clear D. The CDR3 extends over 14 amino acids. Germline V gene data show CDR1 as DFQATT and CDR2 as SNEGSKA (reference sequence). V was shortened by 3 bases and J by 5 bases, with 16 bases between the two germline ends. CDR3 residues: CSASLGEAAYGYTF. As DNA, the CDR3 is TGCAGTGCTAGTTTGGGAGAGGCCGCTTATGGCTACACCTTC.

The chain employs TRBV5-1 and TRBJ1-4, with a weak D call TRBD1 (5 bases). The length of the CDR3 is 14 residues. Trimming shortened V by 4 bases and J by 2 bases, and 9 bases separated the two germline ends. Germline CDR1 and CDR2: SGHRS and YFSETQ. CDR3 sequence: CASSQDSTNEKLFF. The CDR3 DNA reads TGCGCCAGCAGCCAAGACAGCACTAATGAAAAACTGTTTTTT.

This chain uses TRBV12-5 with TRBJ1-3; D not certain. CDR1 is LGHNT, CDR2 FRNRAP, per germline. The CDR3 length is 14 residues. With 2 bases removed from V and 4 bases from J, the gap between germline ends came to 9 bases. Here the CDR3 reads CASGLPFSGNTIYF. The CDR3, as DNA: TGTGCTAGTGGTTTGCCCTTCTCGGGAAACACCATATATTTT.

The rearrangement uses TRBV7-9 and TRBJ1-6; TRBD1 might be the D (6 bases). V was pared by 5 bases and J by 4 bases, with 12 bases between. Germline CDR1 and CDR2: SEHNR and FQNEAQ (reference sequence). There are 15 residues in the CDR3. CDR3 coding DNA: TGTGCCAGCAGCCAAGGGGGGGGTTATAATTCACCCCTCCACTTT. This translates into CASSQGGGYNSPLHF.

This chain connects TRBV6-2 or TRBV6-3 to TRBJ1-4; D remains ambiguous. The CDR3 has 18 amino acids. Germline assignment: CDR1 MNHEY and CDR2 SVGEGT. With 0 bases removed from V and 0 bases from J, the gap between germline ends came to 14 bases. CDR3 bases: TGTGCCAGCAGTTACTCGCGAACGGACGGGACAACTAATGAAAAACTGTTTTTT. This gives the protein CASSYSRTDGTTNEKLFF.

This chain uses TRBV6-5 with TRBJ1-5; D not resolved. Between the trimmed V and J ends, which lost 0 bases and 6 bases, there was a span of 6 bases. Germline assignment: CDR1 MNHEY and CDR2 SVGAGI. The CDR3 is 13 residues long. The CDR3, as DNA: TGTGCCAGCAGTTACTCAGGATCTCAGCCCCAGCATTTT. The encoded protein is CASSYSGSQPQHF.

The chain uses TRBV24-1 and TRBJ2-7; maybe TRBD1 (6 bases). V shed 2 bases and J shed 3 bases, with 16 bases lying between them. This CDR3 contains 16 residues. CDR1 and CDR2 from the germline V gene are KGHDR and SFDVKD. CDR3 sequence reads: CATSDSRGTGYYEQYF. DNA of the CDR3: TGTGCCACCAGTGATTCTAGAGGCACAGGGTACTACGAGCAGTACTTC.